The 10 T cell receptor beta chains listed next were all sequenced from one sample in a study of blood T cells in healthy people across ages. The second PCR ran about 6 to 12 cycles with a sample-barcoded 5' primer and J-beta primers. TCRdb redid the calling of the 5' RACE reads with MiXCR, one entry per CDR3 protein. This table holds over 700,000 distinct CDR3 sequences, around 25% found once. The data also belong to a second study, concerning T cells of mothers and their children.

Sequences were obtained from blood. Every receptor here comes from a boy aged 5 to 17 in good health.

The chain recombines TRBV29-1 with TRBJ1-6; D unresolved. The germline V and J ends were trimmed by 4 bases and 0 bases, with 7 bases remaining between them. Per germline, CDR1 SQVTM and CDR2 ANQGSEA. The length of the CDR3 is 14 residues. The CDR3 nucleotides are TGCAGCGTTGCTTTTAGCTCCTATAATTCACCCCTCCACTTT. Translating it yields CSVAFSSYNSPLHF.

The chain employs TRBV6-1 and TRBJ1-6; no firm D call. Germline lookup yields CDR1 MNHNS and CDR2 SASEGT. V dropped 6 bases and J dropped 11 bases, with 17 bases sitting between them. CDR3 length: 14 amino acids. CDR3 sequence: CASSVENRRAPLHF. CDR3 nucleotides: TGTGCCAGCAGCGTGGAAAACCGCCGGGCACCCCTCCACTTT.

This clonotype was found once. J is TRBJ2-5 and V is TRBV9, with 9 positions matching TRBD2. The CDR3 length is 15 residues. Germline V gene lookup returns CDR1 SGDLS and CDR2 YYNGEE. Trimming at V came to 4 bases and at J to 5 bases, leaving 9 bases not matched to a gene. In DNA, the CDR3 is TGTGCCAGCAGCCCCGGGGGTAGCGGGAGTGAGACCCAGTACTTC. Protein sequence: CASSPGGSGSETQYF.

The chain employs TRBV4-1 and TRBJ2-5, with TRBD2 matching over 12 bases. Germline-derived CDR1 and CDR2 are MGHRA and YSYEKL. Trimming took 3 bases from V and 5 from J; bases not matched to a gene: 13. This CDR3 contains 18 residues. The CDR3 loop is CASSQIIASGRAGETQYF. DNA of the CDR3: TGCGCCAGCAGCCAGATAATCGCTAGCGGGAGGGCCGGGGAGACCCAGTACTTC.

This chain uses TRBV7-2 with TRBJ1-4, with D perhaps matching TRBD1 (5 bases). Between the trimmed V and J ends, which lost 3 bases and 3 bases, there was a span of 17 bases. The length of the CDR3 is 17 residues. Germline CDR1 and CDR2: SGHTA and FQGNSA. The CDR3 sequence is CASSFLLPQGANEKLFF. The CDR3 nucleotides read TGTGCCAGCAGCTTCTTACTACCTCAGGGTGCTAATGAAAAACTGTTTTTT.

This clonotype was counted between two and nine times. This chain connects TRBV29-1 to TRBJ2-5; TRBD1 matches at 7 bases. Trimming cost V 5 bases and J 0 bases; bases outside gene matches: 6. The V gene's germline CDR1 is SQVTM and CDR2 ANQGSEA. This CDR3 contains 14 residues. CDR3 protein: CSVRDSRYQETQYF. For the CDR3, the DNA is TGCAGCGTTCGGGACAGCAGGTACCAAGAGACCCAGTACTTC.

The rearrangement links TRBV7-9 to TRBJ1-1; D possibly corresponds to TRBD1 (5 bases). V was clipped by 6 bases and J by 7 bases, with 15 bases between them. The CDR3 runs to 13 residues. CDR1 and CDR2 (germline): SEHNR, FQNEAQ (reference sequence). CDR3 coding DNA: TGTGCCAGCAGTTTTACGGGGCAGGATGAAGCTTTCTTT. Protein product: CASSFTGQDEAFF.

This chain connects TRBV2 to TRBJ2-5; D remains unclear. V lost 2 bases and J lost 0, with 4 bases in between. Germline V gene data show CDR1 as SNHLY and CDR2 as FYNNEI. The CDR3 has 13 residues. DNA of the CDR3: TGTGCCAGCAGTGAACCCAACCAAGAGACCCAGTACTTC. Protein: CASSEPNQETQYF.

On this clonotype: An end of the junction differs from the germline gene, which may be a read error. The chain uses TRBV6-2 or TRBV6-3 and TRBJ2-3, with D unclear. Germline loops: CDR1 MNHEY, CDR2 SVGEGT. The CDR3 contains 14 residues. CDR3 residues: CASSYGTTTDTQYF. CDR3 sequence (DNA): TGCGCCAGCAGTTACGGAACCACCACAGATACGCAGTATTTT.

This clonotype was seen only a few times. V and J are TRBV19 and TRBJ1-5; D gene ambiguous. Trimming stripped 4 bases from V and 4 bases from J, with 17 bases between. The CDR3 spans 16 residues. Germline loops: CDR1 LNHDA, CDR2 SQIVND (reference sequence). The DNA of the CDR3 is TGTGCCAGTAGTACCAGTTACTACGCGAGTAATCAGCCCCAGCATTTT. Translating gives CASSTSYYASNQPQHF.